The 11 T cell receptor beta chains presented below share a single source sample, sequenced in a study of blood T cell repertoires in COVID-19. Sequenced by immunoSEQ multiplex PCR; TCRdb stores in-frame clones only, minus some. This table holds 410,000 or so clones, about nine tenths found once. Sequencing input: peripheral blood. These TCRs come from a woman in her twenties or thirties with active or convalescent COVID-19.

The V call is TRBV11-2, the J call TRBJ1-6, with 8 bases lining up with TRBD1. V lost 4 bases, J lost 7 bases, and 6 bases stayed unmatched. This CDR3 has 15 residues. Germline V gene sequence: CDR1 SGHAT, CDR2 FQNNGV. CDR3 sequence reads: CASSSQGVRNSPLHF. DNA of the CDR3: TGTGCCAGCAGCTCACAGGGGGTCCGAAATTCACCCCTCCACTTT.

The chain joins TRBV2 to TRBJ1-2; 8 nucleotides agree with TRBD1. With 6 bases clipped from V and 2 bases from J, the junction kept 5 bases outside the gene matches. Looked up from germline, CDR1 is SNHLY and CDR2 is FYNNEI. This CDR3 region has 14 residues. The CDR3: CASRSGGANYGYTF. The CDR3, as DNA: TGTGCCAGCAGATCAGGGGGCGCCAACTATGGCTACACCTTC.

The chain has TRBV6-5 and TRBJ1-2, with D possibly matching TRBD1 (6 bases). The CDR3 spans 14 residues. Germline V gene lookup returns CDR1 MNHEY and CDR2 SVGAGI. V was pared by 5 bases and J by 4 bases, with 14 bases between. The CDR3 loop reads CASSQTGNIYGYTF. The CDR3 nucleotides are TGTGCCAGCAGTCAAACAGGGAATATCTATGGCTACACCTTC.

The rearrangement links TRBV6-5 to TRBJ2-7; unclear D gene. CDR1 and CDR2 from the germline V gene are MNHEY and SVGAGI. The CDR3 is made up of 13 amino acids. V gave up 5 bases and J gave up 4 bases, with 12 bases separating them. The CDR3 DNA reads as TGTGCCAGCAGTATGGGTAAAGCGTACGAGCAGTACTTC. This translates into CASSMGKAYEQYF.

The gene calls are TRBV5-1 and TRBJ1-1; D might be TRBD1 (5 bases). The V gene lost 0 bases and the J gene lost 1 base, with 10 bases spanning the gap. CDR3 length: 15 amino acids. Germline V gene sequence: CDR1 SGHRS, CDR2 YFSETQ. The CDR3 region is CASSLEGPTNTEAFF. The CDR3 DNA reads TGCGCCAGCAGCTTGGAGGGGCCAACGAACACTGAAGCTTTCTTT.

The chain has TRBV3-1 (or the pseudogene TRBV3-2) and TRBJ2-1, with a possible D match to TRBD2 (7 bases). Trimming stripped 2 bases from V and 7 bases from J, with 15 bases between. Per germline, CDR1 LGHDT and CDR2 YNNKEL (reference sequence). The CDR3 totals 15 residues. The CDR3 protein is CASSQTGGPRNEQFF. As DNA, the CDR3 is TGTGCCAGCAGCCAAACGGGGGGCCCTAGGAATGAGCAGTTCTTC.

This chain links TRBV6-6 with TRBJ1-5; weak D call: TRBD1 (6 bases). CDR1 and CDR2 from the germline V gene are MNHNY and SVGAGI (reference sequence). V lost 2 bases, J lost 4 bases, and 9 bases lay in between. This CDR3 has 14 amino acids. The CDR3, as DNA: TGTGCCAGCAGTTACGGGACACGGAATCAGCCCCAGCATTTT. Translated: CASSYGTRNQPQHF.

With respect to this clone: This same CDR3 is encoded by further DNA sequences in the sample. CDR3 loop: CASSPSLYEQYF. The CDR3 DNA reads TGTGCCAGCTCACCGTCTCTTTACGAGCAGTACTTC. This chain uses TRBV18 with TRBJ2-7; D is unresolved. Trimming took 3 bases from V and 4 from J, leaving 7 bases between them. Per germline, CDR1 KGHSH and CDR2 LQKENI. This CDR3 contains 12 residues.

The genes are TRBV25-1 and TRBJ1-1, with TRBD1 as a possible D gene (5 bases). Germline V CDR1 and CDR2: MGHDK, SYGVNS. This CDR3 has 17 amino acids. Between the trimmed V and J ends, which lost 5 bases and 4 bases, there was a span of 23 bases. CDR3 DNA: TGTGCCAGCAGTTATGGCCCGGACAATTTATCGGGCACTGAAGCTTTCTTT. It is translated as CASSYGPDNLSGTEAFF.

The chain recombines TRBV19 with TRBJ1-3; D is ambiguous. Germline CDR1 LNHDA, CDR2 SQIVND (reference sequence). V lost 9 bases to trimming and J lost 0 bases, with 18 bases between them. This CDR3 is 16 amino acids long. CDR3 nucleotides: TGTGCCAGAGTCCTGAGACACTGCTCCTCTGGAAACACCATATATTTT. Residues: CARVLRHCSSGNTIYF.

The chain joins TRBV2 to TRBJ1-3; D may be TRBD1 (5 bases). Germline CDR1 and CDR2: SNHLY and FYNNEI. V was trimmed by 6 bases and J by 0 bases, leaving 12 bases between them. This CDR3 region has 15 residues. For the CDR3, the DNA is TGTGCCAGCAGCGACACAGGTTTCTCTGGAAACACCATATATTTT. Its protein is CASSDTGFSGNTIYF.